This T cell receptor (beta chain) came from a study of T cells in Graves' hyperthyroidism and ophthalmopathy. Study-level points and caveats: Expanded thyroid clonotypes (above 0.001) were mostly also found in blood.

V lost 2 bases and J 7 bases, leaving 8 bases between the germline ends. The CDR3 is made up of 13 amino acids. CDR1 is KGHDR, CDR2 SFDVKD, per germline. This clonotype has ten or more counts. Its antigen is undetermined. TCR beta CDR3 regions were amplified from RNA transcripts. RT-PCR in the first round (using the HTBI primer set) targeted the TCR CDR3. TCRdb ran MiXCR on the multiplex PCR reads and lists one entry per CDR3 protein. The data hold a few hundred thousand distinct CDR3 sequences, with around 42% observed a single time. Over 18 months, lack of ophthalmopathy progression marked Graves' hyperthyroidism as stable.

The chain combines TRBV24-1 with TRBJ1-5; no reliable D call. This sequence was found in a woman aged 18-29 years with Graves' hyperthyroidism. The sequenced material came from peripheral blood or thyroid tissue (not recorded which). The CDR3 nucleotides are TGTGCCACCAGTGATTATATGGGGCAGCCCCAGCATTTT. Translating gives CATSDYMGQPQHF.